A single sample is the source of the 17 T cell receptor beta chains below, sequenced in a study of cytotoxic CD8 clonotypes in ibrutinib-treated CLL. The table came from immunoSEQ multiplex PCR; TCRdb's copy has only in-frame clones and leaves some out. The repertoire has fewer than 90,000 clones, around 84% of them found once; the top ten carry less than 6.5%. Sequences were derived from PBMCs, sampled before ibrutinib treatment. All receptors derive from a human donor with chronic lymphocytic leukemia.

CDR3 protein: CASSLSLPARLRDRDHSGANVLTF. The CDR3 DNA sequence: TGTGCCAGCAGTTTATCCTTACCTGCACGACTCCGGGACAGGGACCACTCTGGGGCCAACGTCCTGACTTTC. This sequence joins TRBV27 and TRBJ2-6; 9 bases line up with TRBD1. The V and J ends lost 0 bases and 0 bases, in that order; junction bases with no gene match: 21. CDR3 length: 24 residues. The germline V gene has CDR1 MNHEY and CDR2 SMNVEV (reference sequence).

The CDR3 reads CAWYIPWGYTF. As DNA, the CDR3 is TGTGCCTGGTACATCCCTTGGGGCTACACCTTC. V gene TRBV30 combines with J gene TRBJ1-2; D is uncertain. The germline V gene has CDR1 GTSNPN and CDR2 SVGIG (reference sequence). This CDR3 is 11 amino acids long. Between the trimmed V and J ends, which lost 5 bases and 8 bases, there was a span of 12 bases.

The rearrangement links TRBV28 to TRBJ2-3, with 8 bases fitting TRBD2. There are 13 residues in the CDR3. Germline V gene lookup returns CDR1 MDHEN and CDR2 SYDVKM. CDR3 sequence (DNA): TGTGGGTCCCGGACTAGCTCCACAGATACGCAGTATTTT. Residues: CGSRTSSTDTQYF.

This chain uses TRBV6-5 with TRBJ1-2; D is undetermined. V was pared by 5 bases and J by 4 bases, with 11 bases between. CDR3 size: 13 residues. Germline V gene lookup returns CDR1 MNHEY and CDR2 SVGAGI. DNA of the CDR3: TGTGCCAGCAGTACAGAGACGGGCTATGGCTACACCTTC. Amino acid sequence: CASSTETGYGYTF.

This sequence joins TRBV19 and TRBJ1-5, with D hard to call. The CDR3 runs to 13 residues. Germline CDR1 LNHDA, CDR2 SQIVND (reference sequence). Trimming shortened V by 7 bases and J by 3 bases, and 10 bases separated the two germline ends. CDR3 loop: CASMWGYNQPQHF. The DNA for the CDR3 is TGTGCCAGTATGTGGGGTTACAATCAGCCCCAGCATTTT. Looking up the rest from reference TRBV19 and TRBJ1-5 gives the full variable domain: DGGITQSPKYLFRKEGQNVTLSCEQNLNHDAMYWYRQDPGQGLRLIYYSQIVNDFQKGDIAEGYSVSREKKESFPLTVTSAQKNPTAFYLCASMWGYNQPQHFGDGTRLSIL.

For the CDR3, the DNA is TGCGCCAGCACCCCAAGGAATGAGAACACTGAAGCTTTCTTT. Amino acid sequence: CASTPRNENTEAFF. The rearrangement joins TRBV4-1 to TRBJ1-1; D ambiguous. The V end lost 7 bases, the J end lost 1 base, and 13 bases lay between the germline ends. CDR3 length equals 14 residues. CDR1 and CDR2 from the germline V gene are MGHRA and YSYEKL.

This clone was recorded only once. The DNA of the CDR3 is TGTGCCATCGCCGGGGCGAATCAGCCCCAGCATTTT. This codes for CAIAGANQPQHF. The chain recombines TRBV28 with TRBJ1-5, with D perhaps TRBD1 (5 bases). The CDR3 runs 12 residues. Trimming pared 10 bases from V and 4 bases from J, leaving 11 bases between. Germline CDR1 is MDHEN and CDR2 is SYDVKM.

Only a few counts were recorded for this clone. The rearrangement uses TRBV5-8 and TRBJ1-2; maybe TRBD1 (5 bases). Germline V lookup: CDR1 SGHTS, CDR2 YDEGEE. Trimming removed 2 bases from V and 10 bases from J, with 15 bases in between. CDR3 length: 13 amino acids. For the CDR3, the DNA is TGTGCCAGCAGCTTCGACAGCAGCCGAGTCTACACCTTC. This sequence encodes CASSFDSSRVYTF.

The V call is TRBV30, the J call TRBJ2-7, with 8 bases matching TRBD1. The trim removed 3 bases at V and 7 bases at J, leaving 8 bases unmatched. The CDR3 has 13 residues. Germline lookup yields CDR1 GTSNPN and CDR2 SVGIG (reference sequence). CDR3 coding DNA: TGTGCCTGGAGCCTGGACAGGGTATCGGAGCAGTACTTC. Its translation: CAWSLDRVSEQYF.

This chain uses TRBV19 with TRBJ1-3, with D possibly being TRBD1 (5 bases). The germline V gene encodes CDR1 LNHDA and CDR2 SQIVND (reference sequence). Trimming took off 7 bases at V and 4 bases at J, with 11 bases between the two ends. The CDR3 consists of 13 residues. The chain's CDR3 is CASNAGRGNTIYF. The CDR3 nucleotides read TGTGCCAGTAACGCAGGGAGAGGAAACACCATATATTTT.

This clone has a handful of counts. V gene TRBV30 combines with J gene TRBJ2-3; 9 bases line up with TRBD2. V was pared by 7 bases and J by 6 bases, with 11 bases of the junction left unmatched. CDR1 GTSNPN and CDR2 SVGIG come from the germline V gene (reference sequence). This CDR3 comprises 14 residues. CDR3 loop: CAFQTSGELDTQYF. Written as DNA, the CDR3 is TGTGCCTTTCAGACTAGCGGAGAGTTGGATACGCAGTATTTT.

This clone was counted a single time. The rearrangement joins TRBV5-1 to TRBJ2-5; a weak D match, TRBD1 (5 bases). The CDR3 covers 15 residues. Between the trimmed V and J ends, which lost 4 bases and 3 bases, there was a span of 16 bases. Germline lookup yields CDR1 SGHRS and CDR2 YFSETQ. The CDR3 loop reads CASSKRQTPEETQYF. The DNA of the CDR3 is TGCGCCAGCAGCAAACGACAGACGCCTGAAGAGACCCAGTACTTC.

V usage is TRBV11-2 and J usage is TRBJ2-1, with 11 bases fitting TRBD2. Per the germline V gene, CDR1 is SGHAT and CDR2 is FQNNGV. The CDR3 spans 15 residues. The V segment lost 6 bases and the J segment 3 bases; nucleotides outside the gene matches: 4. The CDR3 sequence is CASRLTSGNYNEQFF. The CDR3, as DNA: TGTGCCAGCAGACTGACTAGCGGGAACTACAATGAGCAGTTCTTC. Using reference TRBV11-2 and TRBJ2-1 for the parts outside the CDR3, the full variable domain is EAGVAQSPRYKIIEKRQSVAFWCNPISGHATLYWYQQILGQGPKLLIQFQNNGVVDDSQLPKDRFSAERLKGVDSTLKIQPAKLEDSAVYLCASRLTSGNYNEQFFGPGTRLTVL.

The chain combines TRBV29-1 with TRBJ1-3; no clear D gene. Germline CDR1 reads SQVTM; CDR2 reads ANQGSEA. CDR3 length equals 13 residues. Trimming took off 3 bases at V and 0 bases at J, with 6 bases between the two ends. The CDR3 DNA sequence: TGCAGCGTTGATGACATCTCTGGAAACACCATATATTTT. Protein product: CSVDDISGNTIYF.

J is TRBJ2-3 and V is TRBV6-5; D is possibly TRBD2 (5 bases). Trimming removed 3 bases from V and 0 bases from J, with 13 bases in between. Germline V gene data show CDR1 as MNHEY and CDR2 as SVGAGI. There are 16 residues in the CDR3. CDR3 amino acids: CASSYLGRGSTDTQYF. The CDR3 nucleotides read TGTGCCAGCAGTTATTTAGGGAGAGGGAGCACAGATACGCAGTATTTT.

The rearrangement links TRBV19 to TRBJ2-7; TRBD1 agrees at 7 bases. CDR3 size: 15 residues. CDR1 is LNHDA and CDR2 is SQIVND in the germline V gene (reference sequence). Trimming at V came to 5 bases and at J to 2 bases, leaving 9 bases not matched to a gene. The CDR3 coding sequence is TGTGCCAGTAGTTCCCCGGGACAGAGAACCTACGAGCAGTACTTC. Protein sequence: CASSSPGQRTYEQYF.

CDR3 nucleotides: TGTGCCAGCAGCCAGGACAGGGAGCGACGCGAGCAGTACTTC. Its protein is CASSQDRERREQYF. V is TRBV6-5 and J is TRBJ2-7; 8 bases map to TRBD1. This CDR3 spans 14 amino acids. Germline V gives CDR1 MNHEY, CDR2 SVGAGI. V lost 6 bases to trimming and J lost 6 bases; unmatched junction nucleotides: 10.